Below, 23 T cell receptor beta chains from the same sample are listed, as sequenced in a study of T-cell reconstitution after alpha-beta-depleted transplantation in children (dated by TCRdb to about 2016). Library prep was done by PCR. Sequenced on an Illumina HiSeq 2500. TCR library preparation used molecular barcoding, with unique molecular identifiers applied to normalize quantification of the TCRbeta repertoire. Clones were called with MiXCR by TCRdb after fastp trimmed the public reads at Q25, and only in-frame beta chains were retained. CDR3 protein sequences are deduplicated, and each keeps its most common genes and DNA. A total of 440,000 or so distinct CDR3 sequences appear in this sample, over 40% of them only once. Of the sample, roughly 27% falls within the top ten clones. What the treatment or condition label conveys for this sample: allogeneic hematopoietic cell transplantation with graft depleted of TCRalphabeta T cells and CD19 B cells.

This sample comprised PBMCs, obtained before TCRalphabeta/CD19-depleted stem cell transplant. These receptors all stem from a girl aged 2 to 9 with aplastic anemia, due to receive a stem cell transplant.

Only one count was recorded for this clonotype. The V call is TRBV7-2, the J call TRBJ2-2; D not certain. The germline V and J ends were trimmed by 5 bases and 2 bases, with 9 bases remaining between them. Per the germline V gene, CDR1 is SGHTA and CDR2 is FQGNSA. The CDR3 has 14 amino acids. CDR3 region: CASSAGRNTGELFF. The CDR3 DNA reads as TGTGCCAGCAGCGCCGGACGCAACACCGGGGAGCTGTTTTTT.

The chain uses TRBV5-1 and TRBJ2-1; TRBD2 matches 10 bases. Per the germline V gene, CDR1 is SGHRS and CDR2 is YFSETQ. Unmatched junction bases numbered 7, after V lost 5 bases and J lost 5 bases. The CDR3 extends over 15 amino acids. The CDR3 DNA is TGCGCCAGCAGACTTAGCGGGGGGTTCGACAATGAGCAGTTCTTC. As protein: CASRLSGGFDNEQFF.

The genes are TRBV7-9 and TRBJ2-2; D might be TRBD1 (6 bases). The V gene's germline CDR1 is SEHNR and CDR2 FQNEAQ (reference sequence). The CDR3 has 15 amino acids. V gave up 5 bases and J gave up 4 bases, with 14 bases separating them. The CDR3 coding sequence is TGTGCCAGCAGCACACAGGGTTTTGGCACCGGGGAGCTGTTTTTT. As protein: CASSTQGFGTGELFF.

This clonotype was found many times. V gene TRBV29-1 combines with J gene TRBJ1-1, with D uncertain. The germline CDR1 and CDR2 sequences are SQVTM and ANQGSEA. Trimming pared 0 bases from V and 6 bases from J, leaving 11 bases between. This CDR3 contains 13 residues. CDR3 amino acids: CSVEDTKRAEAFF. As DNA, the CDR3 is TGCAGCGTTGAAGACACCAAACGAGCTGAAGCTTTCTTT. The full variable domain, with the rest looked up from reference TRBV29-1 and TRBJ1-1, is SAVISQKPSRDICQRGTSLTIQCQVDSQVTMMFWYRQQPGQSLTLIATANQGSEATYESGFVIDKFPISRPNLTFSTLTVSNMSPEDSSIYLCSVEDTKRAEAFFGQGTRLTVV.

This chain links TRBV20-1 with TRBJ2-3; TRBD2 agrees at 10 bases. V lost 0 bases to trimming and J lost 4 bases; unmatched junction nucleotides: 4. Germline CDR1 and CDR2: DFQATT and SNEGSKA (reference sequence). CDR3 length: 15 residues. CDR3 in amino acids: CSAREGTSASDTQYF. In nucleotides, the CDR3 is TGCAGTGCTAGAGAAGGGACTAGCGCGTCAGATACGCAGTATTTT.

This clonotype was found a few times. The rearrangement uses TRBV29-1 and TRBJ2-2, with 8 nucleotides matching TRBD1. With 7 bases clipped from V and 4 bases from J, the junction kept 5 bases outside the gene matches. The CDR3 covers 13 residues. Per germline, CDR1 SQVTM and CDR2 ANQGSEA. CDR3 sequence: CSAWTGPTGELFF. CDR3 in DNA: TGCAGCGCCTGGACAGGGCCCACCGGGGAGCTGTTTTTT.

For the CDR3, the DNA is TGTGCCAGCAGCCTGCAAGTCGGAGGGCTCTACGAGCAGTACTTC. It encodes CASSLQVGGLYEQYF. The rearrangement joins TRBV3-1 to TRBJ2-7, with a possible D match to TRBD2 (6 bases). The CDR3 loop spans 15 amino acids. Trimming removed 4 bases at V and 3 bases at J, with 16 bases between. The V gene's germline CDR1 is LGHDT and CDR2 YNNKEL (reference sequence).

At least ten counts were recorded for this clonotype. The chain combines TRBV28 with TRBJ2-7; D not certain. The CDR3 is made up of 11 amino acids. Trimming cost V 4 bases and J 6 bases, with 7 bases left between them. The germline gives CDR1 MDHEN, CDR2 SYDVKM. The CDR3 loop reads CASSSLFEQYF. The CDR3 DNA follows: TGTGCCAGCAGTTCCCTCTTCGAGCAGTACTTC. The variable domain in full, completed from reference TRBV28 and TRBJ2-7, reads DVKVTQSSRYLVKRTGEKVFLECVQDMDHENMFWYRQDPGLGLRLIYFSYDVKMKEKGDIPEGYSVSREKKERFSLILESASTNQTSMYLCASSSLFEQYFGPGTRLTVT.

This clonotype has just a few counts. The chain combines TRBV29-1 with TRBJ1-1; D not certain. CDR1 SQVTM and CDR2 ANQGSEA come from the germline V gene. V lost 1 base and J 8 bases, leaving 17 bases between the germline ends. The CDR3 covers 14 residues. CDR3 sequence reads: CSVEVQRREPEAFF. Here the CDR3 DNA reads TGCAGCGTTGAAGTTCAGCGGAGGGAGCCCGAAGCTTTCTTT.

V and J are TRBV5-1 and TRBJ2-3; D is possibly TRBD2 (6 bases). From germline, CDR1 is SGHRS and CDR2 YFSETQ. Trimming pared 3 bases from V and 7 bases from J, leaving 9 bases between. The CDR3 is made up of 12 amino acids. The CDR3 is CASSSGLNTQYF. DNA for the CDR3: TGCGCCAGCAGCTCTGGACTAAATACGCAGTATTTT. The variable domain in full, with the rest retrieved from reference TRBV5-1 and TRBJ2-3, is KAGVTQTPRYLIKTRGQQVTLSCSPISGHRSVSWYQQTPGQGLQFLFEYFSETQRNKGNFPGRFSGRQFSNSRSEMNVSTLELGDSALYLCASSSGLNTQYFGPGTRLTVL.

The rearrangement links TRBV29-1 to TRBJ2-1, with TRBD2 matching over 8 bases. V lost 6 bases to trimming and J lost 7 bases; unmatched junction nucleotides: 23. Per the germline V gene, CDR1 is SQVTM and CDR2 is ANQGSEA. The CDR3 contains 18 residues. CDR3 DNA: TGCAGCGTGGGGGGGCTGGGGTTTAGCGGGGCCGGTAGAAATGAGCAGTTCTTC. It yields the protein CSVGGLGFSGAGRNEQFF.

The CDR3 nucleotides read TGCGCCAGCAGCCAAAACCAAGGGACGGACGCTGATGGCTACACCTTC. Amino acid sequence: CASSQNQGTDADGYTF. The rearrangement uses TRBV4-1 and TRBJ1-2; weak D call: TRBD1 (5 bases). CDR3 size: 16 residues. Trimming shortened V by 2 bases and J by 6 bases, and 19 bases separated the two germline ends. Germline V gene lookup returns CDR1 MGHRA and CDR2 YSYEKL.

J is TRBJ2-1 and V is TRBV28; TRBD1 matches at 9 bases. Germline lookup yields CDR1 MDHEN and CDR2 SYDVKM. The CDR3 covers 18 residues. The ends lost 3 bases at V and 1 base at J; junction bases unmatched: 10. The CDR3 DNA reads TGTGCCAGCAGTTTTATAGGGACAGGGTCTATGTCCTACAATGAGCAGTTCTTC. Translating it yields CASSFIGTGSMSYNEQFF.

The sample holds many counts of this clonotype. The chain carries TRBV27 and TRBJ1-2; no clear D. V lost 5 bases and J 1 base, leaving 8 bases between the germline ends. The germline CDR1 and CDR2 sequences are MNHEY and SMNVEV (reference sequence). The CDR3 has 13 amino acids. The CDR3 region has the DNA TGTGCCAGCAGTCCCCAGAGTAACTATGGCTACACCTTC. Translating gives CASSPQSNYGYTF.

This chain connects TRBV6-5 to TRBJ2-7; the match to TRBD2 covers 7 bases. The CDR3 has 15 residues. Germline V CDR1 and CDR2: MNHEY, SVGAGI. V shed 4 bases and J 1 base; nucleotides not matched to a gene: 7. The CDR3: CASSLGGFPSYEQYF. CDR3 DNA sequence: TGTGCCAGCAGTTTGGGGGGGTTCCCTTCCTACGAGCAGTACTTC.

This clonotype was observed a single time. This chain uses TRBV28 with TRBJ1-3; D remains unclear. Per germline, CDR1 MDHEN and CDR2 SYDVKM. V was shortened by 6 bases and J by 2 bases, with 14 bases between the two germline ends. The CDR3 extends over 15 amino acids. The chain's CDR3 is CASSTSPGTGNTIYF. The CDR3 DNA reads as TGTGCCAGCAGCACCTCTCCGGGGACTGGAAACACCATATATTTT. The variable domain in full, with the rest retrieved from reference TRBV28 and TRBJ1-3, is DVKVTQSSRYLVKRTGEKVFLECVQDMDHENMFWYRQDPGLGLRLIYFSYDVKMKEKGDIPEGYSVSREKKERFSLILESASTNQTSMYLCASSTSPGTGNTIYFGEGSWLTVV.

The chain has TRBV5-5 and TRBJ2-4, with 13 positions matching TRBD2. Germline V gene sequence: CDR1 SGHKS, CDR2 YYEKEE (reference sequence). Trimming cost V 10 bases and J 6 bases; bases outside gene matches: 10. There are 15 residues in the CDR3. CDR3 in amino acids: CASGTSGAEGNIQYF. The CDR3 region has the DNA TGTGCCTCTGGGACTAGCGGGGCCGAGGGAAACATTCAGTACTTC. Using reference TRBV5-5 and TRBJ2-4 for the parts outside the CDR3, the full variable domain is DAGVTQSPTHLIKTRGQQVTLRCSPISGHKSVSWYQQVLGQGPQFIFQYYEKEERGRGNFPDRFSARQFPNYSSELNVNALLLGDSALYLCASGTSGAEGNIQYFGAGTRLSVL.

In its sample, this clonotype was seen many times. V gene TRBV7-9 combines with J gene TRBJ2-5, with 8 bases identical to TRBD1. Germline V CDR1 and CDR2: SEHNR, FQNEAQ (reference sequence). V lost 5 bases, J lost 4 bases, and 9 bases stayed unmatched. The CDR3 spans 15 residues. For the CDR3, the DNA is TGTGCCAGCAGCAGCCCGACAGGGGCGGGAGAGACCCAGTACTTC. The encoded protein is CASSSPTGAGETQYF.

This clonotype has more than one count but fewer than ten. The V gene is TRBV18, the J gene TRBJ2-3; D may be TRBD1 (5 bases). Trimming left V 2 bases short and J 4 bases short, with 16 bases between. The CDR3 extends over 16 amino acids. Germline V gives CDR1 KGHSH, CDR2 LQKENI. For the CDR3, the DNA is TGTGCCAGCTCACCAAAACAGGTTAACGGCCCAGATACGCAGTATTTT. It yields the protein CASSPKQVNGPDTQYF.

This chain uses TRBV6-1 with TRBJ2-7, with D perhaps matching TRBD1 (5 bases). CDR1 is MNHNS and CDR2 is SASEGT in the germline V gene. V shed 4 bases and J shed 0 bases, with 10 bases lying between them. CDR3 size: 14 residues. The chain's CDR3 is CASSGTRTSYEQYF. The CDR3, as DNA: TGTGCCAGCAGTGGGACAAGGACCTCCTACGAGCAGTACTTC.

V is TRBV7-9 and J is TRBJ2-5; 10 bases are shared with TRBD2. The CDR3 totals 16 residues. V lost 1 base, J lost 4 bases, and 6 bases stayed unmatched. The germline CDR1 and CDR2 sequences are SEHNR and FQNEAQ (reference sequence). The CDR3 sequence: CASSLEEAGGPETQYF. CDR3 bases: TGTGCCAGCAGCTTAGAAGAAGCGGGAGGGCCAGAGACCCAGTACTTC.

The genes are TRBV20-1 and TRBJ2-1; D is perhaps TRBD2 (5 bases). Per germline, CDR1 DFQATT and CDR2 SNEGSKA (reference sequence). CDR3 length: 15 amino acids. Trimming removed 0 bases from V and 8 bases from J, with 17 bases in between. The CDR3 DNA follows: TGCAGTGCTAGAGATCGGACTTACGCCCCTGATGAGCAGTTCTTC. Translated, it gives CSARDRTYAPDEQFF.

This chain links TRBV20-1 with TRBJ2-5; TRBD2 matches at 13 bases. V was pared by 0 bases and J by 5 bases, with 6 bases of the junction left unmatched. In germline, CDR1 is DFQATT, CDR2 SNEGSKA (reference sequence). The CDR3 is 16 amino acids. The CDR3 sequence: CSARDHGTSGMETQYF. CDR3 DNA sequence: TGCAGTGCTAGAGATCACGGGACTAGCGGGATGGAGACCCAGTACTTC.